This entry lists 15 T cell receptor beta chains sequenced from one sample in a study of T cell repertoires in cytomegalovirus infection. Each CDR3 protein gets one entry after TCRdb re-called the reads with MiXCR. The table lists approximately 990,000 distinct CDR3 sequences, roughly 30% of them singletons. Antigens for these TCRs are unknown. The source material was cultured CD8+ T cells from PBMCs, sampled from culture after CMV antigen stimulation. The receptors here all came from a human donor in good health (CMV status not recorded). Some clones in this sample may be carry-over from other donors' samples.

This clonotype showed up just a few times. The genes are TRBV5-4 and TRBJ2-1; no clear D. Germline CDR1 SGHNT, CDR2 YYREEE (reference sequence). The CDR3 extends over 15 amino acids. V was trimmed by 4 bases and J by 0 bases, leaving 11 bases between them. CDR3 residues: CASSPTMDSYNEQFF. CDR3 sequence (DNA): TGTGCCAGCAGCCCCACGATGGACTCCTACAATGAGCAGTTCTTC.

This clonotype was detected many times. The DNA for the CDR3 is TGTGCCAGCAGTCCGTCTAGCGGGAGCTCCTACAATGAGCAGTTCTTC. The encoded protein is CASSPSSGSSYNEQFF. The chain is built from TRBV7-9 and TRBJ2-1; TRBD2 aligns across 10 bases. The CDR3 loop spans 16 amino acids. Germline V gene data show CDR1 as SEHNR and CDR2 as FQNEAQ (reference sequence). V gave up 6 bases and J gave up 0 bases; unmatched junction bases: 5.

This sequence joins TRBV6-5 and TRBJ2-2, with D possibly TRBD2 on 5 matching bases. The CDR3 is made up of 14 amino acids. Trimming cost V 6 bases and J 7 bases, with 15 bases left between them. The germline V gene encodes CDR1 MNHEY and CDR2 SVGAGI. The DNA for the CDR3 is TGTGCCAGCAGCACGGGGTCATACCTCGGGGAGCTGTTTTTT. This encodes CASSTGSYLGELFF.

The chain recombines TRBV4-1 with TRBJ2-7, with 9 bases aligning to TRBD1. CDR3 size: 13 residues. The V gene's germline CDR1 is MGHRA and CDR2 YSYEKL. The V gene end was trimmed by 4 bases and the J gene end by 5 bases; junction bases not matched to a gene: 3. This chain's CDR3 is CASSLRQGDEQYV. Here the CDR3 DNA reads TGCGCCAGCAGCCTCCGACAGGGGGACGAGCAGTACGTC.

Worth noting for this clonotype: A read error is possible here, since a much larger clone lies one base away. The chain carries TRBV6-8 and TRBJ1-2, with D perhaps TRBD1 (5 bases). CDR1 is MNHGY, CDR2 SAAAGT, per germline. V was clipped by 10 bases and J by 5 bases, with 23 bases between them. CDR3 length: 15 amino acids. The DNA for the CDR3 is TGTGCCATCCGGGAAAGCGGCAGGGAGGTGTATGGCTACACCTTC. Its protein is CAIRESGREVYGYTF.

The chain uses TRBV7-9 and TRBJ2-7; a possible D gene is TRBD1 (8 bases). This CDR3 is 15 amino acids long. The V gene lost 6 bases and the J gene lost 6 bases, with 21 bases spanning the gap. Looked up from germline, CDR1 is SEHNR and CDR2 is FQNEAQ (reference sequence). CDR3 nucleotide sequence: TGTGCCAGCAGTTCCGAGCGGACAGGGAGGGGCGAGCAGTACGTC. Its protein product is CASSSERTGRGEQYV.

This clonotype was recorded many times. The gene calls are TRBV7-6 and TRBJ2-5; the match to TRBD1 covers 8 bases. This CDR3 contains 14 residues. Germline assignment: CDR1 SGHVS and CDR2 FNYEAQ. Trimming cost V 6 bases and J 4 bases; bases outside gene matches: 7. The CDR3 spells CASSPGQGGETQYF. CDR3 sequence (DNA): TGTGCCAGCAGTCCCGGACAGGGAGGAGAGACCCAGTACTTC.

The CDR3 DNA is TGTGCCAGCAGTGAAAGGACAGGGGGCGCGAGTGGAAACACCATATATTTT. Translated, it gives CASSERTGGASGNTIYF. The chain combines TRBV2 with TRBJ1-3; 11 nucleotides agree with TRBD1. The CDR3 is 17 amino acids. Germline-derived CDR1 and CDR2 are SNHLY and FYNNEI. Losses at the gene ends were 2 bases for V and 3 bases for J; bases not matched to a gene: 6. Full variable domain (rest looked up from reference TRBV2 and TRBJ1-3): EPEVTQTPSHQVTQMGQEVILRCVPISNHLYFYWYRQILGQKVEFLVSFYNNEISEKSEIFDDQFSVERPDGSNFTLKIRSTKLEDSAMYFCASSERTGGASGNTIYFGEGSWLTVV.

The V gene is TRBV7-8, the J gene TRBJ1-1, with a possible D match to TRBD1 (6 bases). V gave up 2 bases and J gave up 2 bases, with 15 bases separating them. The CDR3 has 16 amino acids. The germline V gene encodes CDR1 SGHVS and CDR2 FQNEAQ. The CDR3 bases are TGTGCCAGCAGCTTAAATTCCCTACAGGGAAACACTGAAGCTTTCTTT. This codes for CASSLNSLQGNTEAFF.

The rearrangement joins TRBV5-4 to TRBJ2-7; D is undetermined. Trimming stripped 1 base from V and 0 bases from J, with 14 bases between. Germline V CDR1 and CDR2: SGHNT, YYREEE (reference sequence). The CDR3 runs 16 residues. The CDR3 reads CASSLSPGGSSYEQYF. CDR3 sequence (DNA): TGTGCCAGCAGCTTGTCCCCGGGCGGAAGCTCCTACGAGCAGTACTTC.

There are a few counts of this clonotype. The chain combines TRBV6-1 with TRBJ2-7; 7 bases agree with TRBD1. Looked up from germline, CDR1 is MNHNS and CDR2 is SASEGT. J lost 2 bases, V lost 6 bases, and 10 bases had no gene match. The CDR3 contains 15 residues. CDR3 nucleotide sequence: TGTGCCAGCAGCCCTATTGGGGACAGTACCTACGAGCAGTACTTC. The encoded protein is CASSPIGDSTYEQYF.

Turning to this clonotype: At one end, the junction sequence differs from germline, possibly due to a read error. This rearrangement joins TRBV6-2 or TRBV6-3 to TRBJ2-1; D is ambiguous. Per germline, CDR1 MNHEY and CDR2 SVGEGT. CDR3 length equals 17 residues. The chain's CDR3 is CASSYPPPAGSHNEQFF. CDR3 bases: TGTGCCAGCAGTTACCCCCCCCCAGCTGGCTCCCACAATGAGCAGTTCTTC.

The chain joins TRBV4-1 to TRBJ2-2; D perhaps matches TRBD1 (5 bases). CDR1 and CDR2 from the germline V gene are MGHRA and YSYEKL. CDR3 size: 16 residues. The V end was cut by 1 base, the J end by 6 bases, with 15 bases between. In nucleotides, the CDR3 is TGCGCCAGCAGCCAAGTATGGTCGGAAGGGGCCGGGGAGCTGTTTTTT. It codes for CASSQVWSEGAGELFF.

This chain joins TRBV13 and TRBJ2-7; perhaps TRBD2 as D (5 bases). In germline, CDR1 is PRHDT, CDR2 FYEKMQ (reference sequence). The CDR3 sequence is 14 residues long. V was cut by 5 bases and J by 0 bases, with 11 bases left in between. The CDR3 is CASSGEGGSYEQYF. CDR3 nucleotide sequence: TGTGCCAGCAGCGGTGAGGGTGGCTCCTACGAGCAGTACTTC.

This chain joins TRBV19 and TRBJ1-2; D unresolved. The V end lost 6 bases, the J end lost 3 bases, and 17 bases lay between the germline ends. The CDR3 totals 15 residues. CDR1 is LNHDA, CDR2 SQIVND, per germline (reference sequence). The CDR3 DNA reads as TGTGCCAGTAGCTCCCCTTCGGGAGGTTACTATGGCTACACCTTC. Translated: CASSSPSGGYYGYTF.